What follows are 28 T cell receptor beta chains derived from one specimen sequenced in a study of blood T cells in healthy people across ages. Primers used in a second PCR of about 7 to 12 cycles were a sample-barcoded 5' primer and a J-beta primer mix. TCRdb reprocessed the 5' RACE reads via MiXCR and lists one record per CDR3 protein. Among some 1.8 million distinct CDR3 sequences listed, 30% to 40% were seen once. Material for sequencing was blood. Receptors were obtained from a human donor in good health.

Ten or more counts support this clonotype. This chain joins TRBV12-3 or TRBV12-4 and TRBJ2-3, with D possibly matching TRBD1 (5 bases). CDR3 length equals 11 residues. The V end lost 3 bases, the J end lost 8 bases, and 6 bases lay between the germline ends. CDR3: CASSFGATQYF. In DNA, the CDR3 is TGTGCCAGCAGTTTTGGGGCTACGCAGTATTTT.

In regard to this clonotype: This may stem from a read error, because a much larger clone lies one nucleotide away. The V and J genes are TRBV7-3 and TRBJ2-1, with a weak D call TRBD1 (6 bases). Trimming took 5 bases from V and 3 from J, leaving 8 bases between them. The germline V gene has CDR1 SGHTA and CDR2 FQGTGA. CDR3 length equals 13 residues. CDR3 nucleotide sequence: TGTGCCAGCAGCATGGACAGCTACAATGAGCAGTTCTTC. Amino acids: CASSMDSYNEQFF.

J is TRBJ1-2 and V is TRBV4-1; a possible D gene is TRBD1 (5 bases). Germline V gene lookup returns CDR1 MGHRA and CDR2 YSYEKL. The CDR3 has 15 amino acids. Deletions cut 5 bases from V and 6 bases from J, with 19 bases between. The CDR3 nucleotides are TGCGCCAGCAGCTCGAGAAGGGGAATCGTGGATGGCTACACCTTC. It codes for CASSSRRGIVDGYTF.

The V gene is TRBV11-3, the J gene TRBJ2-3; tentatively, D is TRBD1 or TRBD2 (5 bases each). Trimming cost V 5 bases and J 9 bases, with 18 bases left between them. The germline V gene has CDR1 SGHNT and CDR2 YENEEA. This CDR3 contains 14 residues. As DNA, the CDR3 is TGTGCCAGCAGCGCTACCCGGGCGAGGGGCACGCAGTATTTT. As protein: CASSATRARGTQYF.

The chain is built from TRBV12-3 or TRBV12-4 and TRBJ2-5; TRBD2 matches at 13 bases. The assigned J gene may be wrong: the sequence end matches TRBJ2-7 better. This CDR3 is 14 amino acids long. In DNA, the CDR3 is TGTGCCAGCAAACTGGGACTAGCGGGATCCGAGCAGTACTTC. The encoded protein is CASKLGLAGSEQYF.

The CDR3 region has the DNA TGTGCCAGCTCACTTTTCGAGTACTTC. Its translation is CASSLFEYF. This rearrangement joins TRBV18 to TRBJ2-5; D is uncertain. Germline V gene lookup returns CDR1 KGHSH and CDR2 LQKENI. The CDR3 consists of 9 residues. V was clipped by 4 bases and J by 12 bases, with 6 bases between them.

In this sample, this clonotype turned up a few times. J is TRBJ2-5 and V is TRBV11-2; TRBD2 aligns across 7 bases. The DNA end is a closer match to TRBJ2-7, so the J assignment may be wrong. Germline CDR1 and CDR2: SGHAT and FQNNGV. The CDR3 runs to 14 residues. CDR3 residues: CASSQQAGRLEQYF. DNA of the CDR3: TGTGCCAGCAGCCAGCAAGCGGGGAGGCTCGAGCAGTACTTC.

Only a few counts were recorded for this clonotype. The chain employs TRBV7-9 and TRBJ1-2; 7 bases map to TRBD1. Germline values: CDR1 SEHNR, CDR2 FQNEAQ (reference sequence). J gave up 4 bases and V 5 bases, and 10 bases lay outside the gene matches. The CDR3 extends over 15 amino acids. CDR3 sequence reads: CASSPDDTGAYGYTF. The CDR3 DNA reads TGTGCCAGCAGCCCAGATGATACAGGGGCCTATGGCTACACCTTC.

As concerns this clonotype: A read error may produce the germline difference seen at one junction end. The chain joins TRBV7-6 to TRBJ2-4, with D hard to call. The J call may not be correct, given that the DNA end is closer to TRBJ2-5. Germline values: CDR1 SGHVS, CDR2 FNYEAQ. The CDR3 extends over 16 amino acids. The CDR3 region is CASSYTGETRQETQYF. Written as DNA, the CDR3 is TGTGCTAGCAGCTATACCGGTGAGACTCGTCAAGAGACCCAGTACTTC.

The rearrangement links TRBV5-6 to TRBJ1-2, with TRBD1 matching over 7 bases. J gave up 4 bases and V 2 bases, and 5 bases lay outside the gene matches. Looked up from germline, CDR1 is SGHDT and CDR2 is YYEEEE. This CDR3 spans 14 amino acids. The chain's CDR3 is CASSFAQGPYGYTF. The CDR3 DNA follows: TGTGCCAGCAGCTTCGCACAGGGGCCCTATGGCTACACCTTC.

In this sample, this clonotype turned up a few times. The V gene is TRBV2, the J gene TRBJ2-7, with D unresolved. The germline gives CDR1 SNHLY, CDR2 FYNNEI. Trimming took 6 bases from V and 4 from J, leaving 7 bases between them. CDR3 size: 11 residues. The CDR3, as DNA: TGTGCCAGCAGAGAGCTGTACGAGCAGTACTTC. Its protein product is CASRELYEQYF.

The gene calls are TRBV4-1 and TRBJ2-6; D not certain. Germline CDR1 MGHRA, CDR2 YSYEKL. The CDR3 totals 19 residues. With 0 bases removed from V and 4 bases from J, the gap between germline ends came to 19 bases. CDR3: CASSQEKWADPLGANVLTF. The CDR3, as DNA: TGCGCCAGCAGCCAAGAGAAGTGGGCAGATCCTCTGGGGGCCAACGTCCTGACTTTC.

In its sample, this clonotype was seen a few times. V is TRBV9 and J is TRBJ2-6; weak D call: TRBD2 (6 bases). The ends were cut back, 0 bases at V and 4 bases at J, with 17 bases in the middle. Germline V gives CDR1 SGDLS, CDR2 YYNGEE. This CDR3 is 18 amino acids long. In DNA form, the CDR3 reads TGTGCCAGCAGCGTAGATCTAGGACCCGGAGGGGGGGCCAACGTCCTGACTTTC. Protein product: CASSVDLGPGGGANVLTF.

The sample holds a few counts of this clonotype. CDR3 sequence reads: CAISVGTGGDEQYF. CDR3 nucleotides: TGTGCCATCAGTGTGGGGACAGGGGGTGACGAGCAGTACTTC. The genes are TRBV10-3 and TRBJ2-7; 11 positions agree with TRBD1. Germline V gives CDR1 ENHRY, CDR2 SYGVKD. Losses at the gene ends were 4 bases for V and 5 bases for J; bases not matched to a gene: 4. The CDR3 has 14 residues.

The chain uses TRBV10-3 and TRBJ1-2; D might be TRBD1 (6 bases). V was cut by 2 bases and J by 8 bases, with 12 bases left in between. Germline V CDR1 and CDR2: ENHRY, SYGVKD. The CDR3 sequence is 13 residues long. The CDR3 reads CAISEPTGAGYTF. The DNA for the CDR3 is TGTGCCATCAGTGAGCCGACAGGAGCGGGCTACACCTTC.

This clonotype was seen a few times. V and J are TRBV6-2 or TRBV6-3 and TRBJ2-7; tentative D call: TRBD1 (6 bases). From germline, CDR1 is MNHEY and CDR2 SVGEGT. With 6 bases removed from V and 7 bases from J, the gap between germline ends came to 22 bases. The CDR3 runs to 15 residues. The CDR3 nucleotides are TGTGCCAGCAGCCGACATCCCGGGACACCTTTAGAGCAGTACTTC. It yields the protein CASSRHPGTPLEQYF.

The rearrangement uses TRBV5-1 and TRBJ2-1; no clear D. This CDR3 is built from 15 residues. Between the trimmed V and J ends, which lost 5 bases and 2 bases, there was a span of 14 bases. CDR1 SGHRS and CDR2 YFSETQ come from the germline V gene. CDR3 residues: CASSFGRATYNEQFF. The CDR3 nucleotides are TGCGCCAGCAGTTTTGGTAGGGCTACCTACAATGAGCAGTTCTTC.

The V call is TRBV12-3 or TRBV12-4, the J call TRBJ2-3, with TRBD1 identical over 7 bases. V trimming: 5 bases; J trimming: 5 bases; junction bases outside the gene matches: 7. This CDR3 is 14 amino acids long. CDR3 DNA: TGTGCCAGCAGTCCGACAGGGAGAGTAGATACGCAGTATTTT. It is translated as CASSPTGRVDTQYF.

This clonotype was detected only a few times. The chain uses TRBV11-3 and TRBJ2-1; TRBD2 aligns across 7 bases. The J segment lost 4 bases and the V segment lost 3 bases, leaving 3 bases of the junction unmatched. CDR1 and CDR2 (germline): SGHNT, YENEEA. There are 14 residues in the CDR3. The CDR3 spells CASSFSSGYNEQFF. CDR3 nucleotides: TGTGCCAGCAGCTTCTCTAGCGGATACAATGAGCAGTTCTTC.

This clonotype was seen a handful of times. This chain uses TRBV20-1 with TRBJ2-3; the D gene is possibly TRBD2 (5 bases). Per the germline V gene, CDR1 is DFQATT and CDR2 is SNEGSKA (reference sequence). CDR3 length: 12 amino acids. The ends were cut back, 6 bases at V and 2 bases at J, with 9 bases in the middle. The DNA of the CDR3 is TGCAGTGCCAGGACTTACACAGATACGCAGTATTTT. Protein product: CSARTYTDTQYF.

The chain links TRBV5-1 to TRBJ2-3, with D unresolved. This CDR3 has 17 amino acids. Germline V lookup: CDR1 SGHRS, CDR2 YFSETQ. The V end lost 4 bases, the J end lost 0 bases, and 18 bases lay between the germline ends. The CDR3 nucleotides are TGCGCCAGCAGCCCGGAAATTGACACTTCTAGCACAGATACGCAGTATTTT. Translated: CASSPEIDTSSTDTQYF.

This chain joins TRBV24-1 and TRBJ1-5, with 7 bases identical to TRBD1. Trimming at V came to 6 bases and at J to 2 bases, leaving 3 bases not matched to a gene. The germline CDR1 and CDR2 sequences are KGHDR and SFDVKD. The CDR3 is made up of 14 amino acids. CDR3 DNA sequence: TGTGCCACCAGTCCCGGGACAGGCAATCAGCCCCAGCATTTT. Amino acids: CATSPGTGNQPQHF.

This chain links TRBV19 with TRBJ2-1; possibly TRBD2 for D (6 bases). This CDR3 has 14 residues. The V and J ends lost 3 bases and 7 bases respectively, with 13 bases between them. The germline CDR1 and CDR2 sequences are LNHDA and SQIVND (reference sequence). The CDR3 DNA is TGTGCCAGTAGTATTGCGGGACCTTGGAATGAGCAGTTCTTC. Translation gives CASSIAGPWNEQFF.

This clonotype was picked up a small number of times. The rearrangement links TRBV4-3 to TRBJ2-5; TRBD2 agrees at 7 bases. The CDR3 totals 17 residues. V shed 4 bases, J shed 2 bases, and the junction held 13 bases outside the gene matches. Germline V gene lookup returns CDR1 LGHNA and CDR2 YSLEER. The CDR3 loop is CASSPGPQSGEQETQYF. The CDR3 DNA reads as TGCGCCAGCAGCCCGGGGCCTCAGAGCGGGGAGCAAGAGACCCAGTACTTC.

This rearrangement joins TRBV7-8 to TRBJ2-7; D unclear. CDR3 length: 13 amino acids. V lost 5 bases to trimming and J lost 3 bases, with 11 bases between them. Germline CDR1 is SGHVS and CDR2 is FQNEAQ. CDR3: CASSTRSGYEQYF. The CDR3 nucleotides read TGTGCCAGCAGCACGAGGTCTGGCTACGAGCAGTACTTC.

This clonotype turned up a few times. This chain uses TRBV7-2 with TRBJ1-4, with D hard to call. The CDR3 extends over 17 amino acids. Germline CDR1 reads SGHTA; CDR2 reads FQGNSA. V lost 5 bases to trimming and J lost 0 bases, with 16 bases between them. The CDR3, as DNA: TGTGCCAGCAGCCCGCATGGGAAGAATGCAACTAATGAAAAACTGTTTTTT. As protein: CASSPHGKNATNEKLFF. Filled out from reference TRBV7-2 and TRBJ1-4, the complete variable domain reads GAGVSQSPSNKVTEKGKDVELRCDPISGHTALYWYRQSLGQGLEFLIYFQGNSAPDKSGLPSDRFSAERTGGSVSTLTIQRTQQEDSAVYLCASSPHGKNATNEKLFFGSGTQLSVL.

This clonotype appeared once. The V and J genes are TRBV28 and TRBJ1-5; D gene unclear. Trimming took off 6 bases at V and 4 bases at J, with 13 bases between the two ends. The CDR3 is made up of 14 amino acids. Germline CDR1 and CDR2: MDHEN and SYDVKM. DNA for the CDR3: TGTGCCAGCAGCCGCGCCTGGACGAATCAGCCCCAGCATTTT. Translated: CASSRAWTNQPQHF. Supplemented by reference TRBV28 and TRBJ1-5, the full variable domain reads DVKVTQSSRYLVKRTGEKVFLECVQDMDHENMFWYRQDPGLGLRLIYFSYDVKMKEKGDIPEGYSVSREKKERFSLILESASTNQTSMYLCASSRAWTNQPQHFGDGTRLSIL.

This chain connects TRBV12-3 or TRBV12-4 to TRBJ1-1; D is undetermined. The CDR3 totals 12 residues. V lost 3 bases and J 7 bases, leaving 9 bases between the germline ends. CDR3 nucleotides: TGTGCCAGCAGTTTCTCCCGCGTTGAAGCTTTCTTT. It specifies CASSFSRVEAFF.